The 9 T cell receptor beta chains below all came from one sample that was sequenced in a study of blood T cell repertoires in COVID-19. The data were produced by immunoSEQ multiplex PCR, yet TCRdb's version contains in-frame clones alone and is incomplete. The data contain about 210,000 clones, about four fifths of them singletons. Sequencing input: peripheral blood. Receptors were obtained from a man aged 45-65 years with active or convalescent COVID-19.

The rearrangement links TRBV5-6 to TRBJ1-1; D ambiguous. CDR3 length: 14 residues. The germline gives CDR1 SGHDT, CDR2 YYEEEE. Between the trimmed V and J ends, which lost 0 bases and 1 base, there was a span of 7 bases. CDR3 protein: CASSLAGPNTEAFF. The CDR3, as DNA: TGTGCCAGCAGCTTGGCTGGGCCGAACACTGAAGCTTTCTTT.

The CDR3 here is CASSLLTGYNEQFF. The CDR3 DNA reads TGTGCCAGCAGCCTACTGACTGGCTACAATGAGCAGTTCTTC. This chain links TRBV7-9 with TRBJ2-1; D call uncertain. V was clipped by 5 bases and J by 3 bases, with 11 bases between them. CDR3 length: 14 residues. Per germline, CDR1 SEHNR and CDR2 FQNEAQ (reference sequence).

The J gene is TRBJ2-7, the V gene TRBV6-6; 10 bases align to TRBD1. This CDR3 is 14 amino acids long. The germline gives CDR1 MNHNY, CDR2 SVGAGI (reference sequence). V shed 4 bases, J shed 5 bases, and the junction held 5 bases outside the gene matches. Written as DNA, the CDR3 is TGTGCCAGCAGTTCGACAGGGGGCGGCGACGAGCAGTACTTC. Residues: CASSSTGGGDEQYF.

The chain couples TRBV6-4 to TRBJ1-4; 11 nucleotides align to TRBD1. The length of the CDR3 is 14 residues. Germline-derived CDR1 and CDR2 are MRHNA and SNTAGT. Trimming cost V 8 bases and J 4 bases; bases outside gene matches: 3. The DNA of the CDR3 is TGTGCCAGCCAGGACAGGGGGCTTAATGAAAAACTGTTTTTT. Translation: CASQDRGLNEKLFF.

The chain uses TRBV5-4 and TRBJ2-3; 7 bases map to TRBD2. The CDR3 consists of 17 residues. The V and J ends lost 0 bases and 4 bases, in that order; junction bases with no gene match: 11. CDR1 and CDR2 (germline): SGHNT, YYREEE (reference sequence). CDR3 residues: CASSLDQGLRGSDTQYF. CDR3 in DNA: TGTGCCAGCAGCTTGGATCAGGGACTAAGGGGCTCAGATACGCAGTATTTT.

V is TRBV7-2 and J is TRBJ2-2, with a weak D call TRBD2 (7 bases). V was pared by 5 bases and J by 5 bases, with 18 bases between. The germline V gene encodes CDR1 SGHTA and CDR2 FQGNSA. The CDR3 loop spans 16 amino acids. The CDR3, as DNA: TGTGCCAGCAGCCCGTGGCGGGGGCGAGGAACCGGGGAGCTGTTTTTT. Translated: CASSPWRGRGTGELFF.

The sample holds a few counts of this clone. The genes are TRBV6-5 and TRBJ2-7; perhaps TRBD2 as D (5 bases). Trimming pared 6 bases from V and 2 bases from J, leaving 14 bases between. CDR1 and CDR2 from the germline V gene are MNHEY and SVGAGI. The CDR3 spans 14 residues. The CDR3 sequence: CASRATIFTYEQYF. For the CDR3, the DNA is TGTGCCAGCAGGGCGACTATTTTTACCTACGAGCAGTACTTC.

The chain employs TRBV30 and TRBJ1-2; D gene uncertain. The CDR3 length is 13 residues. Trimming took off 0 bases at V and 14 bases at J, with 19 bases between the two ends. CDR1 is GTSNPN, CDR2 SVGIG, per germline (reference sequence). The CDR3: CAWSVAETNTGTF. CDR3 sequence (DNA): TGTGCCTGGAGTGTGGCGGAAACCAACACTGGGACCTTC.

This chain uses TRBV3-1 (or the pseudogene TRBV3-2) with TRBJ2-1, with 9 bases lining up with TRBD2. J lost 4 bases, V lost 0 bases, and 7 bases had no gene match. Germline values: CDR1 LGHDT, CDR2 YNNKEL (reference sequence). The CDR3 sequence is 17 residues long. CDR3 nucleotides: TGTGCCAGCAGCCAAGATCTGGCGGGAGGGGGGTACAATGAGCAGTTCTTC. It codes for CASSQDLAGGGYNEQFF.